A single sample gave rise to the 19 T cell receptor beta chains below, sequenced in a study of blood T cell repertoires in COVID-19. Profiling relied on immunoSEQ multiplex PCR, and the TCRdb table lists in-frame clones only, not all of them. The data hold 100,000 to 150,000 clones, with more than 65% observed a single time. Material: peripheral blood. The receptors were gathered from a human donor in a cohort sampled during active COVID-19.

The chain is built from TRBV2 and TRBJ1-4; D not certain. Germline V gene sequence: CDR1 SNHLY, CDR2 FYNNEI. V lost 4 bases, J lost 4 bases, and 7 bases lay in between. The CDR3 spans 13 residues. The DNA for the CDR3 is TGTGCCAGCAGTGCCGGGGTTAATGAAAAACTGTTTTTT. Amino acids: CASSAGVNEKLFF.

This clone has just one count. The rearrangement links TRBV5-1 to TRBJ2-5; D remains ambiguous. From germline, CDR1 is SGHRS and CDR2 YFSETQ. V was clipped by 4 bases and J by 0 bases, with 10 bases between them. The CDR3 spans 14 residues. CDR3 residues: CASSTYSNQETQYF. CDR3 in DNA: TGCGCCAGCAGCACCTACAGCAACCAAGAGACCCAGTACTTC.

This chain connects TRBV3-1 (or the pseudogene TRBV3-2) to TRBJ1-2; TRBD1 agrees at 7 bases. The CDR3 runs 15 residues. J lost 0 bases, V lost 2 bases, and 3 bases had no gene match. The germline V gene has CDR1 LGHDT and CDR2 YNNKEL (reference sequence). CDR3 sequence reads: CASSQPGQTNYGYTF. The CDR3, as DNA: TGTGCCAGCAGCCAACCGGGACAGACTAACTATGGCTACACCTTC.

This clone was recorded once. V usage is TRBV7-3 and J usage is TRBJ1-5; D gene uncertain. The ends were cut back, 8 bases at V and 4 bases at J, with 12 bases in the middle. Germline loops: CDR1 SGHTA, CDR2 FQGTGA. This CDR3 has 13 residues. In DNA form, the CDR3 reads TGTGCCAGCCTCGAGGCCCGTAATCAGCCCCAGCATTTT. Translated: CASLEARNQPQHF.

The V and J genes are TRBV11-3 and TRBJ2-2, with 7 bases fitting TRBD1. Germline V gene lookup returns CDR1 SGHNT and CDR2 YENEEA. The length of the CDR3 is 15 residues. V was pared by 5 bases and J by 2 bases, with 5 bases of the junction left unmatched. DNA for the CDR3: TGTGCCAGCAGCCCTAGACAGGGTAACACCGGGGAGCTGTTTTTT. Translated: CASSPRQGNTGELFF.

The chain joins TRBV19 to TRBJ2-5, with 16 bases lining up with TRBD2. The CDR3 consists of 17 residues. The V gene's germline CDR1 is LNHDA and CDR2 SQIVND (reference sequence). The V segment lost 4 bases and the J segment 2 bases; nucleotides outside the gene matches: 4. The CDR3 loop reads CASSRRGLAGGQETQYF. Here the CDR3 DNA reads TGTGCCAGTAGTAGGAGGGGACTAGCGGGAGGGCAAGAGACCCAGTACTTC. Variable domain in full (rest from reference TRBV19 and TRBJ2-5): DGGITQSPKYLFRKEGQNVTLSCEQNLNHDAMYWYRQDPGQGLRLIYYSQIVNDFQKGDIAEGYSVSREKKESFPLTVTSAQKNPTAFYLCASSRRGLAGGQETQYFGPGTRLLVL.

This clone was found a few times. The V and J genes are TRBV28 and TRBJ1-6; D may be TRBD1 (6 bases). The CDR3 has 14 amino acids. Per germline, CDR1 MDHEN and CDR2 SYDVKM. Deletions cut 10 bases from V and 8 bases from J, with 18 bases between. This CDR3 reads CATIHSHRDSPLHF. The CDR3 nucleotides are TGTGCCACTATACACTCTCACAGGGATTCACCCCTCCACTTT.

This clone was counted a single time. The chain has TRBV2 and TRBJ1-4; D uncertain. CDR1 and CDR2 (germline): SNHLY, FYNNEI. The V and J ends lost 8 bases and 7 bases respectively, with 14 bases between them. The CDR3 consists of 13 residues. The DNA for the CDR3 is TGTGCCAGCCGCGGAGAGGGCGGTGAAAAACTGTTTTTT. The encoded protein is CASRGEGGEKLFF.

This clone has a single count. This rearrangement joins TRBV6-6 to TRBJ2-1; the match to TRBD2 covers 14 bases. The CDR3 runs to 15 residues. Germline lookup yields CDR1 MNHNY and CDR2 SVGAGI (reference sequence). J lost 6 bases, V lost 5 bases, and 3 bases had no gene match. The CDR3 sequence: CASSRTSGGINEQFF. CDR3 DNA sequence: TGTGCCAGCAGTAGGACTAGCGGGGGGATCAATGAGCAGTTCTTC.

V gene TRBV25-1 combines with J gene TRBJ2-7, with TRBD2 identical over 10 bases. Germline V CDR1 and CDR2: MGHDK, SYGVNS. V gave up 9 bases and J gave up 2 bases; unmatched junction bases: 4. The CDR3 spans 13 residues. The CDR3 is CASRTSGTYEQYF. In DNA, the CDR3 is TGTGCCAGTCGGACTAGCGGTACCTACGAGCAGTACTTC.

V usage is TRBV5-5 and J usage is TRBJ1-5; unclear D gene. V lost 3 bases and J 5 bases, leaving 12 bases between the germline ends. In germline, CDR1 is SGHKS, CDR2 YYEKEE (reference sequence). The length of the CDR3 is 14 residues. CDR3 in amino acids: CASSSLTADQPQHF. CDR3 DNA: TGTGCCAGCAGCTCCCTCACCGCGGATCAGCCCCAGCATTTT.

This chain uses TRBV7-2 with TRBJ2-1, with D perhaps matching TRBD2 (5 bases). Trimming shortened V by 5 bases and J by 1 base, and 12 bases separated the two germline ends. CDR3 length: 15 amino acids. Germline V CDR1 and CDR2: SGHTA, FQGNSA. The CDR3 loop is CASSQDGGSYNEQFF. The CDR3 bases are TGTGCCAGCAGCCAGGACGGAGGTTCCTACAATGAGCAGTTCTTC.

V gene TRBV12-3 or TRBV12-4 combines with J gene TRBJ2-2, with D perhaps TRBD2 (5 bases). Trimming removed 10 bases at V and 7 bases at J, with 10 bases between. This CDR3 is 11 amino acids long. The CDR3 sequence is CAIRDGGELFF. CDR3 in DNA: TGTGCCATCCGGGATGGCGGGGAGCTGTTTTTT.

This clone occurred once. An end of the junction does not agree with germline; a read error may underlie this. The rearrangement uses TRBV7-7 and TRBJ2-1; 11 bases fit TRBD2. This CDR3 has 18 residues. Germline assignment: CDR1 SSHAT and CDR2 FNYEAQ (reference sequence). Written as DNA, the CDR3 is TGTGCTAGCAGCTTAACGGCAACTAGCGGGGGCTTTAGCAATGAGCAGTTCTTC. The encoded protein is CASSLTATSGGFSNEQFF.

This clone has a single count. The rearrangement joins TRBV7-8 to TRBJ2-5; TRBD1 agrees at 8 bases. There are 13 residues in the CDR3. The germline gives CDR1 SGHVS, CDR2 FQNEAQ. V shed 8 bases, J shed 2 bases, and the junction held 4 bases outside the gene matches. CDR3 DNA: TGTGCCAGCTGGGGACAGGATCAAGAGACCCAGTACTTC. It codes for CASWGQDQETQYF. The variable domain in full, with the rest retrieved from reference TRBV7-8 and TRBJ2-5, is GAGVSQSPRYKVAKRGQDVALRCDPISGHVSLFWYQQALGQGPEFLTYFQNEAQLDKSGLPSDRFFAERPEGSVSTLKIQRTQQEDSAVYLCASWGQDQETQYFGPGTRLLVL.

The chain joins TRBV5-1 to TRBJ2-3, with a tentative D call TRBD2 (6 bases). Trimming cost V 2 bases and J 1 base, with 11 bases left between them. The germline gives CDR1 SGHRS, CDR2 YFSETQ. CDR3 length: 15 amino acids. The CDR3 DNA reads as TGCGCCAGCAGCTTCTCCGGGACTGGCACAGATACGCAGTATTTT. Its protein product is CASSFSGTGTDTQYF.

The chain links TRBV25-1 to TRBJ2-2; 15 bases map to TRBD2. The germline V gene encodes CDR1 MGHDK and CDR2 SYGVNS. This CDR3 comprises 18 residues. Losses at the gene ends were 4 bases for V and 1 base for J; bases not matched to a gene: 4. The CDR3 region is CASSGGLAGGGNTGELFF. The CDR3 DNA sequence: TGTGCCAGCAGTGGGGGACTAGCGGGAGGTGGGAACACCGGGGAGCTGTTTTTT.

CDR3 amino acids: CAGRQGSETQYF. The CDR3 DNA reads as TGTGCCGGACGACAGGGCTCGGAGACCCAGTACTTC. The chain carries TRBV28 and TRBJ2-5; 7 bases agree with TRBD1. Germline assignment: CDR1 MDHEN and CDR2 SYDVKM. V gave up 11 bases and J gave up 5 bases; unmatched junction bases: 8. This CDR3 is 12 amino acids long.

The chain couples TRBV6-2 or TRBV6-3 to TRBJ1-2; D gene unclear. The CDR3 runs 14 residues. The V end was cut by 2 bases, the J end by 8 bases, with 15 bases between. Germline V gives CDR1 MNHEY, CDR2 SVGEGT. CDR3: CASSYTRTAEGYTF. The CDR3, as DNA: TGTGCCAGCAGTTACACCCGGACTGCGGAGGGCTACACCTTC.